This TCR beta chain was recovered during a study of CXCR3-negative and CXCR3-positive naive CD8 T cells. Points from the study as a whole: In both naive subsets diversity was comparably high, whereas memory CD8+ cells showed much lower diversity.

Researchers sorted a few hundred thousand cells of each CD8+ T cell subset in triplicate. About this clonotype itself: The target antigen is unknown.

CDR1 and CDR2 (germline): SGHVS, FNYEAQ. The CDR3 is 16 amino acids. With UMI labels, 5' RACE was used to prepare the TRB cDNA libraries. TCRdb reprocessed the 5' RACE reads, with one entry per CDR3 protein and no DNA. This sample carries about 62,000 distinct CDR3 sequences, with roughly 4.2% going to the ten biggest clones. The chain links TRBV7-6 to TRBJ2-3; absent DNA, TCRdb's TRBD2 call cannot be checked. The sequenced material came from naive CXCR3- CD8+ T cells from blood. The subset is: CD45RO-CCR7+CD27+CD95- naive CD8+ T cells lacking CXCR3 (TNR3-). The receptor comes from a human donor in good health. Some clones in this sample may be carry-over from other donors' samples. The chain's CDR3 is CASSFGLAGATDTQYF. The full variable domain, rest sourced from reference TRBV7-6 and TRBJ2-3, is GAGVSQSPRYKVTKRGQDVALRCDPISGHVSLYWYRQALGQGPEFLTYFNYEAQQDKSGLPNDRFSAERPEGSISTLTIQRTEQRDSAMYRCASSFGLAGATDTQYFGPGTRLTVL.